A single sample is the source of the 20 T cell receptor beta chains below, sequenced in a study of blood T cells in healthy people across ages. A J-beta primer mix and a sample-barcoded 5' primer were used in a second PCR of roughly 7 to 12 cycles. Each CDR3 protein is one row after TCRdb ran MiXCR on the 5' RACE reads. The table lists 910,000 or so distinct CDR3 sequences, roughly half of them singletons. The sequencing input was blood. The receptors come from a woman aged 55-70 years in good health.

The chain combines TRBV2 with TRBJ2-7; D gene unclear. In germline, CDR1 is SNHLY, CDR2 FYNNEI. The CDR3 is made up of 11 amino acids. The V gene lost 8 bases and the J gene lost 1 base, with 6 bases spanning the gap. The CDR3 here is CASGKSYEQYF. The CDR3 DNA is TGTGCCAGCGGGAAATCCTACGAGCAGTACTTC.

This clonotype was detected only a few times. V is TRBV12-3 or TRBV12-4 and J is TRBJ2-7, with TRBD2 identical over 7 bases. The CDR3 runs 14 residues. J lost 2 bases, V lost 6 bases, and 7 bases had no gene match. In DNA form, the CDR3 reads TGTGCCAGCAGAAAAACCGGGACTACCTACGAGCAGTACTTC. Translation: CASRKTGTTYEQYF.

This clonotype was counted once. The chain is built from TRBV6-2 or TRBV6-3 and TRBJ2-7; 7 bases line up with TRBD1. The V gene end was trimmed by 2 bases and the J gene end by 2 bases; junction bases not matched to a gene: 6. The V gene's germline CDR1 is MNHEY and CDR2 SVGEGT. This CDR3 is built from 15 residues. The CDR3 loop is CASSYTIQGAYEQYF. The CDR3 bases are TGTGCCAGCAGTTACACTATCCAGGGGGCCTACGAGCAGTACTTC.

The chain is built from TRBV18 and TRBJ2-4; D ambiguous. Near its end, the DNA agrees better with TRBJ2-7, so the J call may be wrong. The germline V gene has CDR1 KGHSH and CDR2 LQKENI. The CDR3 runs 15 residues. The CDR3 DNA reads TGTGCCAGCTCACCCCTGCAAGAAGTCTACGGCGAGCAGTACTTC. Its translation is CASSPLQEVYGEQYF.

This clonotype has a handful of counts. The gene calls are TRBV11-1 and TRBJ2-3, with D perhaps TRBD1 or TRBD2 (5 bases each). The CDR3 is 15 residues long. The V and J ends lost 4 bases and 6 bases respectively, with 17 bases between them. Germline CDR1 is SGHAT and CDR2 is FQDESV (reference sequence). CDR3 coding DNA: TGTGCCAGCAGCTATGACGGGGACGACGGGGATACGCAGTATTTT. Translating it yields CASSYDGDDGDTQYF.

J is TRBJ1-2 and V is TRBV20-1; TRBD1 aligns across 11 bases. This CDR3 has 13 amino acids. J lost 13 bases, V lost 6 bases, and 13 bases had no gene match. Germline V gives CDR1 DFQATT, CDR2 SNEGSKA (reference sequence). The CDR3 nucleotides read TGCAGTGCAAACTCCGGGACAGGGGGTTTCTCCACCTTC. Translated, it gives CSANSGTGGFSTF.

Concerning this clonotype: The junction does not match germline at one end; this may be a read error. The chain employs TRBV5-1 and TRBJ2-6, with 7 nucleotides matching TRBD1. CDR1 and CDR2 (germline): SGHRS, YFSETQ. The CDR3 runs to 18 residues. CDR3 DNA sequence: TGCGCCAGCAGCCTAGACAGGGCAACATTCTCTGGGGCCAACGTCCCGACTTTC. Its translation is CASSLDRATFSGANVPTF.

The genes are TRBV5-4 and TRBJ2-7; D is unclear. Between the trimmed V and J ends, which lost 5 bases and 1 base, there was a span of 10 bases. The CDR3 runs to 13 residues. The germline V gene has CDR1 SGHNT and CDR2 YYREEE (reference sequence). CDR3 sequence reads: CASSSSLSYEQYF. As DNA, the CDR3 is TGTGCCAGCAGTTCTTCTCTTTCCTACGAGCAGTACTTC.

This clonotype was detected ten times or more. This chain connects TRBV3-1 to TRBJ1-4, with TRBD1 as a possible D gene (6 bases). From germline, CDR1 is LGHDT and CDR2 YNNKEL (reference sequence). V was trimmed by 4 bases and J by 7 bases, leaving 16 bases between them. The CDR3 runs 15 residues. CDR3 in DNA: TGTGCCAGCAGCCCCCCGGGGGGGGGCTTTGAAAAACTGTTTTTT. The encoded protein is CASSPPGGGFEKLFF.

The chain employs TRBV18 and TRBJ1-1; a weak D match, TRBD1 (6 bases). The germline CDR1 and CDR2 sequences are KGHSH and LQKENI. V was cut by 2 bases and J by 1 base, with 14 bases left in between. The CDR3 runs to 16 residues. The CDR3 spells CASSPAVRQANTEAFF. The CDR3 DNA follows: TGTGCCAGCTCACCAGCTGTAAGACAGGCGAACACTGAAGCTTTCTTT.

CDR3 DNA: TGTGCCAGCAGCCAAGCAGCGCCTAGCACAGATACGCAGTATTTT. Residues: CASSQAAPSTDTQYF. V is TRBV3-1 and J is TRBJ2-3; no clear D. Germline V gene lookup returns CDR1 LGHDT and CDR2 YNNKEL (reference sequence). Trimming stripped 1 base from V and 0 bases from J, with 8 bases between. The CDR3 is made up of 15 amino acids.

This clonotype has only a few counts. At one of its ends the junction is not consistent with the germline gene, which may arise from a read error. The V and J genes are TRBV20-1 and TRBJ2-7; D is possibly TRBD1 (5 bases). Germline CDR1 and CDR2: DFQATT and SNEGSKA (reference sequence). This CDR3 region has 12 residues. The CDR3 is CSARGSYYEQYF. CDR3 bases: TGCAGCGCTAGGGGCAGCTACTACGAGCAGTACTTC.

V usage is TRBV3-1 and J usage is TRBJ2-6; D is undetermined. CDR3 length: 16 amino acids. V lost 0 bases to trimming and J lost 2 bases, with 8 bases between them. Germline V lookup: CDR1 LGHDT, CDR2 YNNKEL (reference sequence). CDR3 in DNA: TGTGCCAGCAGCCAAGAACGGGTAACTGGGGCCAACGTCCTGACTTTC. Its protein is CASSQERVTGANVLTF.

The chain recombines TRBV7-9 with TRBJ2-3; D ambiguous. V lost 5 bases to trimming and J lost 4 bases, with 13 bases between them. In germline, CDR1 is SEHNR, CDR2 FQNEAQ (reference sequence). This CDR3 has 14 residues. The CDR3 reads CASSVRSSPDTQYF. The CDR3 coding sequence is TGTGCCAGCAGCGTCAGGTCCTCCCCAGATACGCAGTATTTT.

The V call is TRBV27, the J call TRBJ2-1; D gene uncertain. Germline V CDR1 and CDR2: MNHEY, SMNVEV (reference sequence). With 7 bases removed from V and 4 bases from J, the gap between germline ends came to 11 bases. The CDR3 is 13 amino acids. CDR3 residues: CASKNRKYNEQFF. The CDR3 DNA reads as TGTGCCAGCAAAAATAGGAAGTACAATGAGCAGTTCTTC.

This clonotype was seen a handful of times. The rearrangement uses TRBV27 and TRBJ1-5; D might be TRBD1 (5 bases). CDR3 length: 14 amino acids. V was clipped by 6 bases and J by 6 bases, with 15 bases between them. Germline loops: CDR1 MNHEY, CDR2 SMNVEV (reference sequence). CDR3 nucleotides: TGTGCCAGCAGCCGGTGGGGGAGTGGTCAGCCCCAGCATTTT. Residues: CASSRWGSGQPQHF.

The CDR3 spells CSVDLGPSRQYF. CDR3 coding DNA: TGCAGCGTTGACCTAGGCCCTTCTCGGCAGTACTTC. The chain employs TRBV29-1 and TRBJ2-7, with D unresolved. This CDR3 is built from 12 residues. The V gene lost 3 bases and the J gene lost 9 bases, with 15 bases spanning the gap. CDR1 SQVTM and CDR2 ANQGSEA come from the germline V gene.

The V call is TRBV11-2, the J call TRBJ2-5; the D is unclear. CDR1 SGHAT and CDR2 FQNNGV come from the germline V gene. The length of the CDR3 is 15 residues. V lost 0 bases and J 4 bases, leaving 12 bases between the germline ends. CDR3 in amino acids: CASSLDVRTGETQYF. CDR3 coding DNA: TGTGCCAGCAGCTTAGATGTTAGAACTGGAGAGACCCAGTACTTC.

The chain employs TRBV5-1 and TRBJ2-6, with 9 bases that match TRBD1. Per the germline V gene, CDR1 is SGHRS and CDR2 is YFSETQ. The CDR3 has 18 residues. V was clipped by 3 bases and J by 2 bases; unmatched bases: 9. As DNA, the CDR3 is TGCGCCAGCAGCTGGAGGGGGACAGGGATTACTGGGGCCAACGTCCTGACTTTC. This encodes CASSWRGTGITGANVLTF.

This chain links TRBV20-1 with TRBJ2-1; D is unclear. Per the germline V gene, CDR1 is DFQATT and CDR2 is SNEGSKA (reference sequence). The V end lost 1 base, the J end lost 5 bases, and 21 bases lay between the germline ends. CDR3 size: 17 residues. CDR3 nucleotide sequence: TGCAGTGCTAGAGTAAAGAGGATGGAGCGCGTACACAATGAGCAGTTCTTC. This sequence encodes CSARVKRMERVHNEQFF.